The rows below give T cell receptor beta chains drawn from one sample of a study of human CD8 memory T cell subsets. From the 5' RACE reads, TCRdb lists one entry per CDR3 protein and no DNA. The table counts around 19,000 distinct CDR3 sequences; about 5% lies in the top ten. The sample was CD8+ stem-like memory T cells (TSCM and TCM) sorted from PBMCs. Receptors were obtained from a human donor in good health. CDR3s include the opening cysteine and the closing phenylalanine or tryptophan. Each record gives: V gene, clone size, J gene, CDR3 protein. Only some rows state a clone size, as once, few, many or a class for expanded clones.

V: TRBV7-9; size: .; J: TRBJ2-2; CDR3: CASSLPAGAQSDGELFF
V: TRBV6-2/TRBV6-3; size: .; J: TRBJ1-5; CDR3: CASSPIQGPFSNQPQHF
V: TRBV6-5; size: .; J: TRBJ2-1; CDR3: CASSYVRAGVDNEQFF
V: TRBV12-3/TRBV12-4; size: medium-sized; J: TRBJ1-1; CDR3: CASSLTDSRNTEAFF
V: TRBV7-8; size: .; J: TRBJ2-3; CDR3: CASSPLGREAFTDTQYF
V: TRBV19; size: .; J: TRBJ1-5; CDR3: CASSWTWGSNQPQHF
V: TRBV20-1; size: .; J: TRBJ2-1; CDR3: CSASRLAGYNEQFF
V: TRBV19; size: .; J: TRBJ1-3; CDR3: CASGGSGNTIYF
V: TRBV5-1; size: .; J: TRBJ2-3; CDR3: CASSHGTGRPDTQYF
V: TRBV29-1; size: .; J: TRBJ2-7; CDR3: CSVVPRGLNYEQYF
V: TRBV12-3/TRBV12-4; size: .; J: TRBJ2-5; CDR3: CASRTTGIRETQYF
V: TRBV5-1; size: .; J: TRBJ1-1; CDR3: CASSPFLSEATEAFF
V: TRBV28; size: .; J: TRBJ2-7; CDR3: CATSDLAYEQYF
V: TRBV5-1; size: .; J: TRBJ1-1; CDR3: CASSSGQGKAFF
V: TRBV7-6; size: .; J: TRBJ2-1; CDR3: CASSAQLGTNEQFF
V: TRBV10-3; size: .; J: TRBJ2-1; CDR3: CAISGDTTYNEQFF
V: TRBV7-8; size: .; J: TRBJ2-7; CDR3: CASSLAPRGPNEQYF
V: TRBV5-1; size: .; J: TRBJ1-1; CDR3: CASSLDPTGRNTEAFF
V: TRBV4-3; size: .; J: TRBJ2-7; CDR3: CASSHGPVYEQYF
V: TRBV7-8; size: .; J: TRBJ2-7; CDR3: CASSSRGNSYEQYF
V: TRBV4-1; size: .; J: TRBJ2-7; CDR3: CASSQERYQAYEQYF
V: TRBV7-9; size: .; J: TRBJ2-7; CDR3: CASSLSQEQYF
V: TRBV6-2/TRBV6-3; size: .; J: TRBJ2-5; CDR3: CASTNSGRDQETQYF
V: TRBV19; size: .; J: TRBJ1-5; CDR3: CASSPGQGFSTQHF
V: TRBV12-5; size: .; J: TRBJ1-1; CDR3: CASGLDRNRVDSTEAFF
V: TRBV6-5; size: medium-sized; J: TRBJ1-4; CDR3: CASSPSRGGPNEKLFF
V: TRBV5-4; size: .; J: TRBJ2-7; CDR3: CASRKDRGDEQYF
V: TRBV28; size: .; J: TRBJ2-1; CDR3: CASKTQKAEPGLARYNEQFF
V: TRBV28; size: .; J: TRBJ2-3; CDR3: CASSSGGSPSDTQYF
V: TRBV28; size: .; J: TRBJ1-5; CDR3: CASSFMGAQPQHF
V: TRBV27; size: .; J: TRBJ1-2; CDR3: CASSFTGTGNYGYTF
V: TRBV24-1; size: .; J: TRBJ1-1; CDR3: CATSGTGRGYTEAFF
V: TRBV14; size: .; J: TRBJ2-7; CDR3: CASSQLPTTHEVGQYF
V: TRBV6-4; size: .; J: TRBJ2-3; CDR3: CASSDSVESTDTQYF
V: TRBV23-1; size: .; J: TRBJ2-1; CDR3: CASSQKDSGVNYNEQFF
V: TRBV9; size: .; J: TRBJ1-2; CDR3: CASSDDPAGSANYGYTF
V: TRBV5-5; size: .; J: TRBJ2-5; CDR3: CASSAPRAAGEETQYF
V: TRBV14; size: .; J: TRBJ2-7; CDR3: CASSQSHEQYF
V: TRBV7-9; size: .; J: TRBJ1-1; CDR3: CASSPRETQSTEAFF
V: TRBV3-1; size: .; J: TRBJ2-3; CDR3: CASSLRPATSTDTQYF
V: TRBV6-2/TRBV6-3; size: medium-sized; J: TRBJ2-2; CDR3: CASSATGGTGELFF
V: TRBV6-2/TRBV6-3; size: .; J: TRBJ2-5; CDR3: CAVSGGPRRETQYF
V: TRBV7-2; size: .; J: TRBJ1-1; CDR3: CASSLPYTEAFF
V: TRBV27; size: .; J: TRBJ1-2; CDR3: CASSLSRQGIYGYTF
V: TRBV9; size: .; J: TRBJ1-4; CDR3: CASSVAGSTNEKLFF
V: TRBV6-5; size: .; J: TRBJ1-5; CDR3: CASSYSNTGQPQHF
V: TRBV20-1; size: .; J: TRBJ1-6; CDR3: CSASRNRGRTLHF
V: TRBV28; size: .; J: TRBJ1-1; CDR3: CASSDLTNTEAFF
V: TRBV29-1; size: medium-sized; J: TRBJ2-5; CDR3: CSVQGRGLMETQYF
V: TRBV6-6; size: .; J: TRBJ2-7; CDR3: CASSYRGTVGEQYF
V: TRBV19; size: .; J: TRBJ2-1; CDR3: CASSDVPGDEQFF
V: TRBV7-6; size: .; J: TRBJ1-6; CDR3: CASSPVPGGSPLHF
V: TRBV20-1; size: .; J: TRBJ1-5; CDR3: CSAERTGQNQPQHF
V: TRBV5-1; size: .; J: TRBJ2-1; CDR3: CASSFSAGRESYNEQFF